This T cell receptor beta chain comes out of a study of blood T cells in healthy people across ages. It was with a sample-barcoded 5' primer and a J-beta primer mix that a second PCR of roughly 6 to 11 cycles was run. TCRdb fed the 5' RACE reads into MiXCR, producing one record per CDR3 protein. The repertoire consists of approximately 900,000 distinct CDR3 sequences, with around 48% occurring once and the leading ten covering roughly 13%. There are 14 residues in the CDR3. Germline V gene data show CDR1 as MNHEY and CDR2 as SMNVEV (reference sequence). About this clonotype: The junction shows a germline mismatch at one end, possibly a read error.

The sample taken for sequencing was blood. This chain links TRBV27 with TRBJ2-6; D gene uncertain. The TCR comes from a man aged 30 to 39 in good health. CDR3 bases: TGTGACAGCATGCATTTCTCTGGGGCCAACGTCCTGACTTTC. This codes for CDSMHFSGANVLTF.